Shown below are 13 T cell receptor beta chains from a single sample sequenced in a study of identical twins. Via MiXCR, TCRdb re-called the 5' RACE reads, giving one row per CDR3 protein. The data show around 480,000 distinct CDR3 sequences, approximately 14% seen once. The data were also submitted as part of a second study, on yellow fever vaccine responses in identical twins.

The sequencing sample was made of CD4+ T cells sorted from blood. All receptors come from a woman in her late teens or twenties in good health.

The chain has TRBV5-1 and TRBJ2-4; no reliable D call. The V end was cut by 3 bases, the J end by 4 bases, with 17 bases between. The CDR3 sequence is 16 residues long. Germline V CDR1 and CDR2: SGHRS, YFSETQ. The CDR3 loop reads CASSSRDKLEKNIQYF. The CDR3 DNA follows: TGCGCCAGCAGCTCACGTGATAAGCTAGAAAAAAACATTCAGTACTTC. Combining the CDR3 with reference TRBV5-1 and TRBJ2-4 gives the whole variable domain KAGVTQTPRYLIKTRGQQVTLSCSPISGHRSVSWYQQTPGQGLQFLFEYFSETQRNKGNFPGRFSGRQFSNSRSEMNVSTLELGDSALYLCASSSRDKLEKNIQYFGAGTRLSVL.

The CDR3 coding sequence is TGTGCCAGCTCACCTACCCAGGGTTTCTCCGCCGAGCAGTACTTC. The encoded protein is CASSPTQGFSAEQYF. V gene TRBV18 combines with J gene TRBJ2-7; TRBD1 might be the D (5 bases). Deletions cut 3 bases from V and 6 bases from J, with 18 bases between. Germline CDR1 reads KGHSH; CDR2 reads LQKENI. The CDR3 is 15 residues long.

This clonotype was seen a handful of times. V is TRBV5-1 and J is TRBJ2-7; maybe TRBD1 (5 bases). The ends were cut back, 0 bases at V and 5 bases at J, with 15 bases in the middle. This CDR3 has 15 residues. Germline CDR1 reads SGHRS; CDR2 reads YFSETQ. For the CDR3, the DNA is TGCGCCAGCAGCTTGGCAGGCGGCAGGGCAAACGAGCAGTACTTC. It is translated as CASSLAGGRANEQYF.

The V and J genes are TRBV20-1 and TRBJ2-7; D unclear. With 1 base removed from V and 3 bases from J, the gap between germline ends came to 13 bases. The CDR3 loop spans 14 amino acids. Germline V lookup: CDR1 DFQATT, CDR2 SNEGSKA (reference sequence). CDR3 in amino acids: CSARGRHGNYEQYF. The CDR3 DNA reads TGCAGTGCTAGAGGCAGGCACGGCAACTACGAGCAGTACTTC.

V gene TRBV4-1 combines with J gene TRBJ2-1; 7 bases agree with TRBD2. V was clipped by 3 bases and J by 2 bases; unmatched bases: 4. Germline V gene lookup returns CDR1 MGHRA and CDR2 YSYEKL. This CDR3 contains 15 residues. CDR3 loop: CASSQISGTYNEQFF. The CDR3 DNA reads TGCGCCAGCAGCCAGATAAGCGGGACCTACAATGAGCAGTTCTTC.

This chain connects TRBV10-3 to TRBJ2-2; possible D gene TRBD2, 5 bases. Germline values: CDR1 ENHRY, CDR2 SYGVKD. V gave up 11 bases and J gave up 3 bases, with 16 bases separating them. This CDR3 region has 14 residues. CDR3 loop: CASRGQEYTGELFF. For the CDR3, the DNA is TGTGCCTCAAGAGGGCAGGAGTACACCGGGGAGCTGTTTTTT.

This clonotype was picked up a small number of times. The chain uses TRBV20-1 and TRBJ2-2, with no clear D. V lost 0 bases, J lost 2 bases, and 10 bases lay in between. Per the germline V gene, CDR1 is DFQATT and CDR2 is SNEGSKA (reference sequence). The length of the CDR3 is 15 residues. This chain's CDR3 is CSARDAGRNTGELFF. CDR3 nucleotides: TGCAGTGCTAGAGATGCAGGTAGAAACACCGGGGAGCTGTTTTTT.

The V and J genes are TRBV6-1 and TRBJ2-3; 7 bases map to TRBD1. CDR3 length: 14 residues. CDR1 is MNHNS and CDR2 is SASEGT in the germline V gene. The trim removed 7 bases at V and 0 bases at J, leaving 4 bases unmatched. The CDR3 loop reads CASTRTGSTDTQYF. The CDR3 DNA reads TGTGCCAGCACCCGGACAGGAAGCACAGATACGCAGTATTTT.

This clonotype was recorded only once. The chain joins TRBV11-1 to TRBJ2-6, with no clear D. The CDR3 runs 18 residues. V dropped 5 bases and J dropped 0 bases, with 17 bases sitting between them. Germline V gene data show CDR1 as SGHAT and CDR2 as FQDESV (reference sequence). The DNA for the CDR3 is TGTGCCAGCAGCCTAAATACTGGGCGGATCTCTGGGGCCAACGTCCTGACTTTC. This codes for CASSLNTGRISGANVLTF. The full variable domain, with the rest looked up from reference TRBV11-1 and TRBJ2-6, is EAEVAQSPRYKITEKSQAVAFWCDPISGHATLYWYRQILGQGPELLVQFQDESVVDDSQLPKDRFSAERLKGVDSTLKIQPAELGDSAMYLCASSLNTGRISGANVLTFGAGSRLTVL.

The chain has TRBV7-9 and TRBJ2-1, with D uncertain. There are 13 residues in the CDR3. CDR1 is SEHNR, CDR2 FQNEAQ, per germline (reference sequence). Trimming pared 6 bases from V and 10 bases from J, leaving 16 bases between. For the CDR3, the DNA is TGTGCCAGCAGACATAATATTGGATCAGAGCAGTTCTTC. Translated, it gives CASRHNIGSEQFF.

This rearrangement joins TRBV29-1 to TRBJ2-5; unclear D gene. This CDR3 region has 13 residues. CDR1 is SQVTM and CDR2 is ANQGSEA in the germline V gene. Trimming stripped 0 bases from V and 4 bases from J, with 9 bases between. The CDR3 nucleotides read TGCAGCGTTGAAGAAGGTCCCTTAGAGACCCAGTACTTC. It specifies CSVEEGPLETQYF.

This clonotype appeared many times. This CDR3 reads CSVDGVAGVPDTQYF. Here the CDR3 DNA reads TGCAGCGTTGATGGGGTAGCGGGGGTACCAGATACGCAGTATTTT. This chain connects TRBV29-1 to TRBJ2-3; 9 bases agree with TRBD2. CDR3 length: 15 amino acids. Trimming removed 3 bases from V and 4 bases from J; junction bases left unmatched: 8. Germline CDR1 is SQVTM and CDR2 is ANQGSEA.

This clonotype has just a few counts. For the CDR3, the DNA is TGTGCCAGCAGCTTAGCGGGGAGGGGCTCCTACGAGCAGTACTTC. Translating it yields CASSLAGRGSYEQYF. This sequence joins TRBV7-2 and TRBJ2-7, with 7 bases that match TRBD2. Germline-derived CDR1 and CDR2 are SGHTA and FQGNSA. The CDR3 is 15 residues long. V trimming: 0 bases; J trimming: 0 bases; junction bases outside the gene matches: 2.